These T cell receptor beta chains were read from a single sample in a study of blood T cells in healthy people across ages. TCRdb reprocessed the 5' RACE reads with MiXCR, giving one entry per CDR3 protein. The sample lists 700,000 or so distinct CDR3 sequences; about 43% were seen once. The source material was blood. Source of these receptors: a man older than 75 in good health. Each CDR3 is given with its conserved first and last residue. Each record gives: J gene, V gene, D gene, clone size, CDR3 DNA, CDR3 protein. A D gene is named only where the DNA matches it firmly. Some rows mark clone size as missing; the rest say once, few, many or name a class of expanded clone.

>TRBJ2-7|TRBV5-1|TRBD2|few
TGCGCCAGCAGCCCGGGACTAGATGGCGGCGAGCAGTACTTC
CASSPGLDGGEQYF
>TRBJ2-7|TRBV20-1|NA|NA
TGCAGTGCTAGATCCCCAGCGAGAGGGAACGAGCAGTACTTC
CSARSPARGNEQYF
>TRBJ1-2|TRBV29-1|NA|many
TGCAGCGTCCAACTAGCCCGGACCGCGTACGGCTACACCTTC
CSVQLARTAYGYTF
>TRBJ2-1|TRBV6-2/TRBV6-3|TRBD1|NA
TGTGCCAGCAGTACCGGACAGGGTCATTCATGGGAGCAGTTCTTC
CASSTGQGHSWEQFF
>TRBJ2-5|TRBV7-2|NA|NA
TGTGCCAGCAGCTCCGCAGCTTGGCGGGGGACCCAGTACTTC
CASSSAAWRGTQYF
>TRBJ1-2|TRBV20-1|NA|NA
TGCAGTGCTAGAAGGGGAGGCAGGGTGGGCTATGGCTACACCTTC
CSARRGGRVGYGYTF
>TRBJ1-5|TRBV2|TRBD1|many
TGTGCCAGCACGGGACAGGGTGATGATCAGCCCCAGCATTTT
CASTGQGDDQPQHF
>TRBJ2-5|TRBV7-2|TRBD1|few
TGTGCCAGCAGCCCTAGGGGGGACAGGGTACAAGAGACCCAGTACTTC
CASSPRGDRVQETQYF
>TRBJ2-7|TRBV27|TRBD1|NA
TGTGCCAGCAGTTTCTCGCCCCCTCGTTCCAAAGGGGGCGTTGGTATCGACGAGCAGTACTTC
CASSFSPPRSKGGVGIDEQYF
>TRBJ2-5|TRBV6-1|NA|NA
TGTGCCAGCAGTGAATACGGGGGCGTGGAGACCCAGTACTTC
CASSEYGGVETQYF
>TRBJ2-7|TRBV7-8|NA|many
TGTGCCAGCAGCCACTCTACCTACGAGCAGTACTTC
CASSHSTYEQYF
>TRBJ2-5|TRBV28|TRBD1|many
TGTGCCAGCAGGCCACAGGGGGCGGCCCAAGAGACCCAGTACTTC
CASRPQGAAQETQYF
>TRBJ2-4|TRBV20-1|TRBD2|NA
TGCAGTGCTAGCCCAGCGGGGGGGAAAAACATTCAGTACTTC
CSASPAGGKNIQYF
>TRBJ2-4|TRBV28|NA|few
TGTGCCAGCAGCCCGTGGGGGCTGGCCAAAAACATTCAGTACTTC
CASSPWGLAKNIQYF
>TRBJ1-1|TRBV29-1|NA|few
TGCAGCGTTGGTACAGACCCTTTAGCTTTCTTT
CSVGTDPLAFF
>TRBJ2-5|TRBV6-5|NA|NA
TGTGCCAGCAGTTACGAAATAGGGGAGACCCAGTACTTC
CASSYEIGETQYF
>TRBJ2-5|TRBV29-1|TRBD2|many
TGCAGCGTTCATAGCGGGAGGGGAGAGACCCAGTACTTC
CSVHSGRGETQYF